What follows are 9 T cell receptor beta chains derived from one specimen sequenced in a study of T-cell memory formation after mild COVID-19. TCRdb re-called the 5' RACE reads with MiXCR, one entry per CDR3 protein. The data hold about 320,000 distinct CDR3 sequences, with 14% observed a single time. Input material: PBMCs or a T cell subset sorted from them (not recorded which). The source is a man younger than 35 who had mild COVID-19 (a few samples of this study predate the infection). Cell type and time point are not known.

This clonotype has just a few counts. The V call is TRBV21-1, the J call TRBJ1-2. TRBV21-1 is marked as a pseudogene. This CDR3 has 16 residues. The CDR3 DNA is TGTGCCAGCAGCAAAGAGGAGGCCGGTCGCCCTCATGGCTACACCTTC. This codes for CASSKEEAGRPHGYTF.

This clonotype was counted many times. The gene calls are TRBV7-8 and TRBJ2-1; 10 bases map to TRBD2. Germline V lookup: CDR1 SGHVS, CDR2 FQNEAQ. V shed 5 bases and J 7 bases; nucleotides not matched to a gene: 11. This CDR3 has 16 residues. The CDR3 DNA reads as TGTGCCAGCAGCCCCTGGAGGACTAGCGGAGGAAATGAGCAGTTCTTC. Translated, it gives CASSPWRTSGGNEQFF.

This clonotype was detected only a few times. The chain carries TRBV7-2 and TRBJ1-2, with 7 bases matching TRBD1. From germline, CDR1 is SGHTA and CDR2 FQGNSA. The CDR3 contains 16 residues. J gave up 5 bases and V 4 bases, and 13 bases lay outside the gene matches. Written as DNA, the CDR3 is TGTGCCAGCAGCTCACATAGGTTACAGGGGCGGTATGGCTACACCTTC. It specifies CASSSHRLQGRYGYTF.

The chain uses TRBV6-6 and TRBJ2-2, with D possibly TRBD2 on 5 matching bases. This CDR3 region has 12 residues. Between the trimmed V and J ends, which lost 8 bases and 5 bases, there was a span of 9 bases. Germline V gene lookup returns CDR1 MNHNY and CDR2 SVGAGI (reference sequence). This CDR3 is CASSGVTGELFF. The CDR3, as DNA: TGTGCCAGCTCCGGGGTGACCGGGGAGCTGTTTTTT.

The gene calls are TRBV4-3 and TRBJ2-5, with 8 bases identical to TRBD1. CDR1 is LGHNA, CDR2 YSLEER, per germline. J gave up 5 bases and V 2 bases, and 7 bases lay outside the gene matches. The CDR3 has 15 amino acids. The CDR3 reads CASSQRQGSPETQYF. In DNA form, the CDR3 reads TGCGCCAGCAGCCAACGACAGGGGAGTCCCGAGACCCAGTACTTC.

Only a few counts were recorded for this clonotype. V gene TRBV11-2 combines with J gene TRBJ2-3, with a weak D call TRBD1 (6 bases). Germline V gene sequence: CDR1 SGHAT, CDR2 FQNNGV. Trimming removed 5 bases at V and 11 bases at J, with 20 bases between. The CDR3 covers 14 residues. CDR3 in amino acids: CASSTVTGSLEQYF. The CDR3 region has the DNA TGTGCCAGCAGCACCGTAACAGGGTCATTGGAGCAGTATTTT.

The V gene is TRBV5-6, the J gene TRBJ2-4, with D perhaps TRBD1 (6 bases). Trimming removed 4 bases at V and 10 bases at J, with 18 bases between. Germline CDR1 reads SGHDT; CDR2 reads YYEEEE. This CDR3 has 14 amino acids. CDR3 protein: CASSQPGWGLIQYF. The CDR3 DNA reads TGTGCCAGCAGCCAACCCGGTTGGGGGCTGATTCAGTACTTC.

This clonotype was seen repeatedly, ten times or more. This chain links TRBV12-3 or TRBV12-4 with TRBJ2-5; 9 bases map to TRBD1. Germline trimming cut 6 bases from V and 3 bases from J; bases unmatched to any gene: 5. This CDR3 is 14 amino acids long. Here the CDR3 reads CASSPGQGKETQYF. CDR3 bases: TGTGCCAGCAGCCCGGGACAGGGTAAAGAGACCCAGTACTTC.

This clonotype was observed a handful of times. The chain carries TRBV20-1 and TRBJ1-2, with D unclear. V was pared by 0 bases and J by 1 base, with 9 bases between. Germline V lookup: CDR1 DFQATT, CDR2 SNEGSKA (reference sequence). The CDR3 totals 14 residues. The chain's CDR3 is CSAREGGFNYGYTF. For the CDR3, the DNA is TGCAGTGCTAGAGAGGGAGGGTTTAACTATGGCTACACCTTC.